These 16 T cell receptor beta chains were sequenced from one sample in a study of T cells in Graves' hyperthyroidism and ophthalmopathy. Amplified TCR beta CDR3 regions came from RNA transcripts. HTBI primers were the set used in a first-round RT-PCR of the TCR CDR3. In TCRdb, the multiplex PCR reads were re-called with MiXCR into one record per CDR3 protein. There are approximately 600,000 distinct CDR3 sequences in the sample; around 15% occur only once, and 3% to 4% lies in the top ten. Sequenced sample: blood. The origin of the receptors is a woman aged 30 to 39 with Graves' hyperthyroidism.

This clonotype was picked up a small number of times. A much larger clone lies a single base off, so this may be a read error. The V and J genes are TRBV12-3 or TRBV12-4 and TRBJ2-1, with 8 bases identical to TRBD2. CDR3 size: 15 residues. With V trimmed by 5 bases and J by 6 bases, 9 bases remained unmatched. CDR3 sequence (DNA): TGTGCCAGCAGTCGGACTGGCGGGAGGCTCAATGAGCAGTTCTTC. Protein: CASSRTGGRLNEQFF.

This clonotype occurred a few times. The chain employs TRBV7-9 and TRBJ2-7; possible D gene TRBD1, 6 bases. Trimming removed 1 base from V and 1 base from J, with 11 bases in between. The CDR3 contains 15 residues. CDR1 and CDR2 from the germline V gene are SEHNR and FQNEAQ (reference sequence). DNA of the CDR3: TGTGCCAGCAGCTTAGTTCTGAGGGGGTCCTACGAGCAGTACTTC. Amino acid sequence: CASSLVLRGSYEQYF.

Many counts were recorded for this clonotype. The CDR3 sequence is CASSDRDWVTGELFF. CDR3 nucleotide sequence: TGTGCCAGCAGTGACCGGGACTGGGTCACCGGGGAGCTGTTTTTT. The chain employs TRBV2 and TRBJ2-2; possibly TRBD2 for D (6 bases). There are 15 residues in the CDR3. Trimming stripped 3 bases from V and 4 bases from J, with 12 bases between. Germline values: CDR1 SNHLY, CDR2 FYNNEI.

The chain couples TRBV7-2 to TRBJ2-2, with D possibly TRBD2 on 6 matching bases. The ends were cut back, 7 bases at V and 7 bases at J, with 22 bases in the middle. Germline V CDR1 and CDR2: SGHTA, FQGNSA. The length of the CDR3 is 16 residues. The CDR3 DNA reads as TGTGCCAGCACAATAGGCCCGGCGGGATCTGGCGGGGAGCTGTTTTTT. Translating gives CASTIGPAGSGGELFF.

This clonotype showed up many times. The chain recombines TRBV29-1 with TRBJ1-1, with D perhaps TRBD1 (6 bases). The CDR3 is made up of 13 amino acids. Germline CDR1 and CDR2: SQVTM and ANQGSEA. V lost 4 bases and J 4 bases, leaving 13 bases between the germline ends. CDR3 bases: TGCAGCGTTGGGGCCTTAGGGGGCACTGAAGCTTTCTTT. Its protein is CSVGALGGTEAFF.

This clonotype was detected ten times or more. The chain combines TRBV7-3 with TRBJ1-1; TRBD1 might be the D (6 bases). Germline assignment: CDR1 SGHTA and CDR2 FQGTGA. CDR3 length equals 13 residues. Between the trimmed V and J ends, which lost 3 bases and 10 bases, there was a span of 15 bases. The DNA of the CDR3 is TGTGCCAGCAGCTTTCAGCCGGGGGACATAGCTTTCTTT. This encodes CASSFQPGDIAFF.

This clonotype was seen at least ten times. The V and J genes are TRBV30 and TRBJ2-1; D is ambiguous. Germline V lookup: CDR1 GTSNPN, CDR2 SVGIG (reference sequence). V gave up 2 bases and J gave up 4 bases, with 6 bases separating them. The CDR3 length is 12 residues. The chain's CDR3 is CAWSPAYNEQFF. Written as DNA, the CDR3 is TGTGCCTGGAGTCCTGCTTACAATGAGCAGTTCTTC. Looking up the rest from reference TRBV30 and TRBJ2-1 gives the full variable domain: SQTIHQWPATLVQPVGSPLSLECTVEGTSNPNLYWYRQAAGRGLQLLFYSVGIGQISSEVPQNLSASRPQDRQFILSSKKLLLSDSGFYLCAWSPAYNEQFFGPGTRLTVL.

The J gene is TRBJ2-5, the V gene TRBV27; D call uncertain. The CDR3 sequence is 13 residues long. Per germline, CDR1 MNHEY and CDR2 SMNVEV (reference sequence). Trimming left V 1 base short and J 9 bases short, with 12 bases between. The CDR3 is CASSLLGSAAQYF. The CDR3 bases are TGTGCCAGCAGTTTATTAGGCTCCGCGGCCCAGTACTTC.

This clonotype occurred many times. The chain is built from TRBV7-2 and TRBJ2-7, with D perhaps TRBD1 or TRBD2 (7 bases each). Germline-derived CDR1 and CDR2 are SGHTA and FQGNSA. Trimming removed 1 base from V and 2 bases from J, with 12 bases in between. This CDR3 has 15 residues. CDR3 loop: CASSLEQGGTYEQYF. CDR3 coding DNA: TGTGCCAGCAGCTTAGAGCAGGGGGGGACCTACGAGCAGTACTTC.

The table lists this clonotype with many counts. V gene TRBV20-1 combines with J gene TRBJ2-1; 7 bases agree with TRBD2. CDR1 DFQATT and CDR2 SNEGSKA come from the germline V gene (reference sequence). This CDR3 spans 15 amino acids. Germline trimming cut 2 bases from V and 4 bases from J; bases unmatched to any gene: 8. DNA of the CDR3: TGCAGTGCTAGACCCCTGGGGGGGGGATACAATGAGCAGTTCTTC. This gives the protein CSARPLGGGYNEQFF.

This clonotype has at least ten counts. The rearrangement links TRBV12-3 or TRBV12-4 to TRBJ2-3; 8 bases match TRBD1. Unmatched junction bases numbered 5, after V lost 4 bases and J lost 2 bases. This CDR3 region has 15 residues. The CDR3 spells CASSSQGASTDTQYF. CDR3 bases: TGTGCCAGCAGTTCTCAGGGGGCGTCCACAGATACGCAGTATTTT.

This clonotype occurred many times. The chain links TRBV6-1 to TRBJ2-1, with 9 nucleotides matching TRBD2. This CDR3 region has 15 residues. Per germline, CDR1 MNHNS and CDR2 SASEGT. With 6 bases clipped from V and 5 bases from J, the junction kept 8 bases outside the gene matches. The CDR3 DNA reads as TGTGCCAGCAGCCCCTGGCTAGCGGGAAACAATGAGCAGTTCTTC. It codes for CASSPWLAGNNEQFF.

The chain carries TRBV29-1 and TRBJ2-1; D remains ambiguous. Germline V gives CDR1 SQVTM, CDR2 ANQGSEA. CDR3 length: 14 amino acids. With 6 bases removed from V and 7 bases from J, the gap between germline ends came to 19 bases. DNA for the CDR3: TGCAGCGTGGGAAGGCGACCCAGGATAAATGAGCAGTTCTTC. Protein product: CSVGRRPRINEQFF.

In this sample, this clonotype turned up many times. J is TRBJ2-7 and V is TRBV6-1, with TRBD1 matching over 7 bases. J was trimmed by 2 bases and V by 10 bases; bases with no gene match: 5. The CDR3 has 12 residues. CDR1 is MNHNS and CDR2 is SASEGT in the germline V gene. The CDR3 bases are TGTGCCACCATGGGGACAGCCTACGAGCAGTACTTC. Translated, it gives CATMGTAYEQYF.

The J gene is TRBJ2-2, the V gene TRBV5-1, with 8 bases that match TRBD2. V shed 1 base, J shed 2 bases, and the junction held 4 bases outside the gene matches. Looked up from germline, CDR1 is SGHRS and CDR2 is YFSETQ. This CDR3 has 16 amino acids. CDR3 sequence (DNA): TGCGCCAGCAGCTTGTCGGGACTAGAAAACACCGGGGAGCTGTTTTTT. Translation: CASSLSGLENTGELFF. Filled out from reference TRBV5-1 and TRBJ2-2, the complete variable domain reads KAGVTQTPRYLIKTRGQQVTLSCSPISGHRSVSWYQQTPGQGLQFLFEYFSETQRNKGNFPGRFSGRQFSNSRSEMNVSTLELGDSALYLCASSLSGLENTGELFFGEGSRLTVL.

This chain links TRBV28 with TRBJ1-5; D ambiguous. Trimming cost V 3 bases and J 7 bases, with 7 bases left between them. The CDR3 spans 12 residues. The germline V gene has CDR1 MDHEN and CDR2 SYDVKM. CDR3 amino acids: CASSFQKQPQHF. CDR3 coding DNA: TGTGCCAGCAGTTTTCAAAAACAGCCCCAGCATTTT.